This T cell receptor beta chain appears in the sequencing data of a study of metastatic and nonmetastatic thyroid tumors. Between the trimmed V and J ends, which lost 3 bases and 0 bases, there was a span of 12 bases. The CDR3 loop spans 14 amino acids. CDR1 SQVTM and CDR2 ANQGSEA come from the germline V gene. TCRdb used MiXCR to call clones anew from the PCR reads. The repertoire holds 20,000 to 25,000 clones, around 13% seen once, with about 15% in the top ten. All patients were treatment-naive before thyroid surgery. The sequenced sample was blood. This TCR came from a female donor with papillary thyroid cancer or a benign thyroid nodule (not recorded which). Some clones in this sample may be carry-over from other donors' samples. The chain combines TRBV29-1 with TRBJ2-7, with D perhaps assigned TRBD1 or TRBD2 (5 bases each). In nucleotides, the CDR3 is TGCAGCGTTGAGTCGCCAGGGAGCTCCTACGAGCAGTACTTC. Its protein is CSVESPGSSYEQYF.